Shown below are 22 T cell receptor beta chains from a single sample sequenced in a study of Ad26.COV2.S vaccination and SARS-CoV-2 variants. Specified treatment: roughly 19 received Ad26.COV2.S at low or high dose, single or two shots; about 5 received placebo; per-sample allocation not given. Following the first vaccine or placebo injection, samples were taken on day 63. The protocol was immunoSEQ multiplex PCR, while the TCRdb copy is restricted to in-frame clones and leaves out a portion. The sample contains 360,000 or so clones, approximately 89% of which appear only once. The sample was peripheral blood, taken in a trial of Ad26.COV2.S vaccine versus placebo. The receptors stem from a person between 18 and 60 years old who received the Ad26.COV2.S COVID-19 vaccine or a placebo.

The V and J genes are TRBV6-2 or TRBV6-3 and TRBJ2-3; 9 bases fit TRBD2. The CDR3 covers 19 residues. CDR1 MNHEY and CDR2 SVGEGT come from the germline V gene. The ends lost 0 bases at V and 0 bases at J; junction bases unmatched: 10. The CDR3 DNA reads TGTGCCAGCAGTTACTCTGCGGTAGCGGGAGAAGGTAGCACAGATACGCAGTATTTT. Its protein product is CASSYSAVAGEGSTDTQYF.

The CDR3 DNA is TGTGCCAGCAGTCCCGATTACGACAGGGCACGTACCGGGGAGCTGTTTTTT. It codes for CASSPDYDRARTGELFF. This rearrangement joins TRBV6-6 to TRBJ2-2, with 7 bases fitting TRBD1. This CDR3 comprises 17 residues. Trimming took 5 bases from V and 5 from J; bases not matched to a gene: 14. Germline CDR1 reads MNHNY; CDR2 reads SVGAGI (reference sequence).

The rearrangement links TRBV28 to TRBJ2-7; 9 positions match TRBD2. V was clipped by 2 bases and J by 2 bases; unmatched bases: 1. The V gene's germline CDR1 is MDHEN and CDR2 SYDVKM. The CDR3 contains 14 residues. The CDR3 DNA reads TGTGCCAGCAGTTTAGCGGGAGGGCCCTACGAGCAGTACTTC. It codes for CASSLAGGPYEQYF.

The chain carries TRBV5-6 and TRBJ2-2, with TRBD2 matching over 9 bases. Germline CDR1 and CDR2: SGHDT and YYEEEE. The ends lost 1 base at V and 3 bases at J; junction bases unmatched: 4. The CDR3 has 16 amino acids. DNA of the CDR3: TGTGCCAGCAGCTTGAGAACTAGCGGGTACACCGGGGAGCTGTTTTTT. Amino acids: CASSLRTSGYTGELFF.

The chain carries TRBV7-8 and TRBJ2-7; D gene ambiguous. The CDR3 has 14 residues. Germline V gives CDR1 SGHVS, CDR2 FQNEAQ. V was shortened by 0 bases and J by 4 bases, with 10 bases between the two germline ends. The CDR3 DNA is TGTGCCAGCAGCTTAGCCTCTTCGAGTTACGAGCAGTACTTC. Amino acids: CASSLASSSYEQYF.

This chain uses TRBV5-1 with TRBJ2-1; 10 bases agree with TRBD2. V lost 1 base, J lost 0 bases, and 13 bases stayed unmatched. In germline, CDR1 is SGHRS, CDR2 YFSETQ. CDR3 length equals 20 residues. The CDR3 loop reads CASSLLAGVAGGPSYNEQFF. CDR3 nucleotide sequence: TGCGCCAGCAGCTTGCTGGCAGGGGTAGCGGGAGGCCCCTCCTACAATGAGCAGTTCTTC. Full variable domain (remainder filled in from reference TRBV5-1 and TRBJ2-1): KAGVTQTPRYLIKTRGQQVTLSCSPISGHRSVSWYQQTPGQGLQFLFEYFSETQRNKGNFPGRFSGRQFSNSRSEMNVSTLELGDSALYLCASSLLAGVAGGPSYNEQFFGPGTRLTVL.

J is TRBJ1-2 and V is TRBV20-1, with TRBD1 matching 7 bases. From germline, CDR1 is DFQATT and CDR2 SNEGSKA (reference sequence). The J segment lost 10 bases and the V segment lost 7 bases, leaving 9 bases of the junction unmatched. The CDR3 consists of 11 residues. CDR3 sequence reads: CSVAYRGDYTF. The CDR3 nucleotides read TGCAGTGTTGCCTACAGGGGAGACTACACCTTC.

The chain is built from TRBV2 and TRBJ2-1; 10 bases are shared with TRBD2. Germline CDR1 is SNHLY and CDR2 is FYNNEI. With 4 bases clipped from V and 3 bases from J, the junction kept 9 bases outside the gene matches. The CDR3 contains 17 residues. The CDR3 is CASSGGASGSVYNEQFF. CDR3 nucleotides: TGTGCCAGCAGTGGAGGGGCTAGCGGGAGTGTCTACAATGAGCAGTTCTTC.

The gene calls are TRBV11-3 and TRBJ1-1, with 10 nucleotides matching TRBD1. V lost 4 bases to trimming and J lost 8 bases; unmatched junction nucleotides: 4. This CDR3 has 13 residues. The germline gives CDR1 SGHNT, CDR2 YENEEA. CDR3 nucleotide sequence: TGTGCCAGCAGCTGGACAGGGGGTGCAGAAGCTTTCTTT. Translated: CASSWTGGAEAFF.

The J gene is TRBJ1-1, the V gene TRBV2; possible D gene TRBD1, 6 bases. Germline lookup yields CDR1 SNHLY and CDR2 FYNNEI. V was pared by 4 bases and J by 4 bases, with 10 bases between. The CDR3 is made up of 13 amino acids. This chain's CDR3 is CASSVQGGTEAFF. The DNA for the CDR3 is TGTGCCAGCAGTGTACAGGGTGGCACTGAAGCTTTCTTT.

The rearrangement joins TRBV29-1 to TRBJ2-3; a weak D match, TRBD2 (5 bases). V lost 7 bases, J lost 8 bases, and 19 bases lay in between. The CDR3 extends over 13 amino acids. Germline assignment: CDR1 SQVTM and CDR2 ANQGSEA. The CDR3 DNA reads TGCAGCGCCCGTGGCGGGCTCATTAGTACGCAGTATTTT. It translates to CSARGGLISTQYF.

CDR3 protein: CSASPGTQQETQYF. The CDR3 bases are TGCAGTGCTAGTCCCGGGACTCAACAAGAGACCCAGTACTTC. The gene calls are TRBV20-1 and TRBJ2-5, with a tentative D call TRBD2 (6 bases). This CDR3 is built from 14 residues. CDR1 is DFQATT, CDR2 SNEGSKA, per germline (reference sequence). The V gene lost 3 bases and the J gene lost 2 bases, with 13 bases spanning the gap.

The sample holds one count of this clone. V is TRBV28 and J is TRBJ1-4; 8 bases map to TRBD1. V lost 5 bases and J lost 5; bases outside the gene matches: 7. The CDR3 runs 15 residues. Germline loops: CDR1 MDHEN, CDR2 SYDVKM. In DNA form, the CDR3 reads TGTGCCAGCAGTGGGAACAGGGGGGGGAATGAAAAACTGTTTTTT. This gives the protein CASSGNRGGNEKLFF.

The chain links TRBV11-2 to TRBJ2-1, with no clear D. This CDR3 has 11 amino acids. Deletions cut 5 bases from V and 11 bases from J, with 10 bases between. Germline V gene sequence: CDR1 SGHAT, CDR2 FQNNGV. CDR3 in amino acids: CASSPASKQFF. CDR3 coding DNA: TGTGCCAGCAGCCCCGCTTCGAAGCAGTTCTTC.

The genes are TRBV20-1 and TRBJ1-1; D not certain. From germline, CDR1 is DFQATT and CDR2 SNEGSKA (reference sequence). The CDR3 spans 13 residues. Trimming cost V 3 bases and J 7 bases, with 15 bases left between them. The CDR3 DNA follows: TGCAGTGCTAGTCGCAACAGTGCAGTTGAAGCTTTCTTT. It specifies CSASRNSAVEAFF.

The V and J genes are TRBV2 and TRBJ2-1; D not certain. The CDR3 loop spans 15 amino acids. The V and J ends lost 5 bases and 1 base respectively, with 12 bases between them. Germline V CDR1 and CDR2: SNHLY, FYNNEI. As DNA, the CDR3 is TGTGCCAGCAGTACTGACGTCCTGTCCTACAATGAGCAGTTCTTC. Translation gives CASSTDVLSYNEQFF. The whole variable domain, remainder taken from reference TRBV2 and TRBJ2-1, is EPEVTQTPSHQVTQMGQEVILRCVPISNHLYFYWYRQILGQKVEFLVSFYNNEISEKSEIFDDQFSVERPDGSNFTLKIRSTKLEDSAMYFCASSTDVLSYNEQFFGPGTRLTVL.

A few counts support this clone. The V call is TRBV28, the J call TRBJ2-7, with 7 bases identical to TRBD2. The CDR3 is 13 residues long. The J segment lost 0 bases and the V segment lost 9 bases, leaving 5 bases of the junction unmatched. The germline V gene encodes CDR1 MDHEN and CDR2 SYDVKM. This CDR3 reads CASKGGPSYEQYF. The CDR3, as DNA: TGTGCCAGTAAGGGAGGGCCCTCCTACGAGCAGTACTTC.

This clone showed up just a few times. The V call is TRBV7-2, the J call TRBJ2-5, with D perhaps TRBD1 (5 bases). The CDR3 has 14 residues. Trimming took 3 bases from V and 4 from J, leaving 12 bases between them. Germline V gives CDR1 SGHTA, CDR2 FQGNSA. CDR3 residues: CASSFGRGRETQYF. CDR3 nucleotide sequence: TGTGCCAGCAGCTTTGGTAGGGGTAGAGAGACCCAGTACTTC.

The chain has TRBV30 and TRBJ2-1, with a possible D match to TRBD1 (5 bases). This CDR3 is built from 13 residues. Germline CDR1 is GTSNPN and CDR2 is SVGIG (reference sequence). Trimming took 0 bases from V and 5 from J, leaving 8 bases between them. DNA of the CDR3: TGTGCCTGGAGTGTAAAGGGGAACAATGAGCAGTTCTTC. Amino acids: CAWSVKGNNEQFF.

This clone was counted only a few times. The genes are TRBV11-2 and TRBJ1-1, with D possibly TRBD1 on 5 matching bases. The CDR3 is 13 amino acids. CDR1 SGHAT and CDR2 FQNNGV come from the germline V gene. The V gene lost 5 bases and the J gene lost 2 bases, with 9 bases spanning the gap. DNA of the CDR3: TGTGCCAGCAGCCGGACAACAAACACTGAAGCTTTCTTT. The encoded protein is CASSRTTNTEAFF.

J is TRBJ2-2 and V is TRBV11-3, with D possibly matching TRBD1 (6 bases). Deletions cut 2 bases from V and 2 bases from J, with 15 bases between. The CDR3 covers 17 residues. Per the germline V gene, CDR1 is SGHNT and CDR2 is YENEEA. CDR3: CASSLSGGAGNTGELFF. The CDR3 DNA reads TGTGCCAGCAGCTTATCTGGGGGCGCCGGAAACACCGGGGAGCTGTTTTTT.

This sequence joins TRBV7-8 and TRBJ1-3, with D maybe TRBD1 (5 bases). The V gene's germline CDR1 is SGHVS and CDR2 FQNEAQ. This CDR3 region has 18 residues. V shed 3 bases and J shed 2 bases, with 20 bases lying between them. The CDR3 nucleotides are TGTGCCAGCAGCTTGTCGTCGGGGGGACCCGTTGCTGGAAACACCATATATTTT. This codes for CASSLSSGGPVAGNTIYF.